These T cell receptor beta chains were read from a single sample in a study of identical twins. Via MiXCR, TCRdb re-called the 5' RACE reads, giving one row per CDR3 protein. The table has about 520,000 distinct CDR3 sequences, 22% seen once. This sample also appeared in a second study, on T cells expressing NK-cell markers.

The sequencing sample was made of CD4+ T cells sorted from blood. The receptors stem from a woman aged 18-29 years in good health. CDR3s include the opening cysteine and the closing phenylalanine or tryptophan. Each record gives: clone size, V gene, J gene, D gene, CDR3 protein, CDR3 DNA. The D gene is left open where the match is weak. Part of the rows lack a size; the others show once, few, many or a class for expanded clones.

abundance: .
v_gene: TRBV6-1
j_gene: TRBJ1-5
d_gene: .
CDR3aa: CASSEPGNQPQHF
CDR3nt: TGTGCCAGCAGTGAACCAGGCAATCAGCCCCAGCATTTT

abundance: few
v_gene: TRBV6-1
j_gene: TRBJ2-3
d_gene: TRBD2
CDR3aa: CASSELTSANADTQYF
CDR3nt: TGTGCCAGCAGTGAGCTGACTAGCGCGAATGCAGATACGCAGTATTTT

abundance: .
v_gene: TRBV20-1
j_gene: TRBJ2-1
d_gene: TRBD1
CDR3aa: CSARRITGGGRNEQFF
CDR3nt: TGCAGTGCTAGAAGAATTACAGGGGGTGGGAGGAATGAGCAGTTCTTC

abundance: .
v_gene: TRBV20-1
j_gene: TRBJ2-5
d_gene: TRBD1
CDR3aa: CSAPDRAQETQYF
CDR3nt: TGCAGTGCTCCCGACAGGGCCCAAGAGACCCAGTACTTC

abundance: many
v_gene: TRBV2
j_gene: TRBJ1-1
d_gene: .
CDR3aa: CASGDIAGAEAFF
CDR3nt: TGTGCCAGCGGCGACATCGCAGGGGCGGAAGCTTTCTTT

abundance: few
v_gene: TRBV12-3/TRBV12-4
j_gene: TRBJ1-6
d_gene: .
CDR3aa: CASRRTDNNSPLHF
CDR3nt: TGTGCCAGCAGGCGGACAGACAATAATTCACCCCTCCACTTT

abundance: few
v_gene: TRBV10-1
j_gene: TRBJ1-2
d_gene: .
CDR3aa: CASSEKRFYGYTF
CDR3nt: TGCGCCAGCAGTGAGAAGAGATTTTATGGCTACACCTTC

abundance: few
v_gene: TRBV5-6
j_gene: TRBJ2-7
d_gene: .
CDR3aa: CASSLIRAAGTYEQYF
CDR3nt: TGTGCCAGCAGCTTGATACGAGCGGCAGGCACCTACGAGCAGTACTTC

abundance: .
v_gene: TRBV11-2
j_gene: TRBJ2-2
d_gene: .
CDR3aa: CASSLDVLAGELFF
CDR3nt: TGTGCCAGCAGCTTAGACGTACTAGCCGGGGAGCTGTTTTTT

abundance: .
v_gene: TRBV4-3
j_gene: TRBJ1-2
d_gene: .
CDR3aa: CASSQELHPLGYGYTF
CDR3nt: TGCGCCAGCAGCCAAGAACTTCATCCCCTCGGCTATGGCTACACCTTC

abundance: few
v_gene: TRBV20-1
j_gene: TRBJ2-7
d_gene: .
CDR3aa: CSARDNAAYYEQYF
CDR3nt: TGCAGTGCTAGAGATAATGCGGCATATTACGAGCAGTACTTC

abundance: many
v_gene: TRBV5-1
j_gene: TRBJ2-5
d_gene: .
CDR3aa: CASSLGNQETQYF
CDR3nt: TGTGCCAGCAGCTTGGGAAACCAAGAGACCCAGTACTTC

abundance: .
v_gene: TRBV20-1
j_gene: TRBJ2-3
d_gene: TRBD2
CDR3aa: CSARRLAGGLGTDTQYF
CDR3nt: TGCAGTGCTAGGCGCCTAGCGGGGGGTCTCGGCACAGATACGCAGTATTTT

abundance: .
v_gene: TRBV18
j_gene: TRBJ2-7
d_gene: TRBD1
CDR3aa: CASSPPSGTGGYEQYF
CDR3nt: TGTGCCAGCTCACCACCGTCCGGGACAGGGGGCTACGAGCAGTACTTC

abundance: .
v_gene: TRBV11-2
j_gene: TRBJ1-1
d_gene: TRBD1
CDR3aa: CASSLEGTGFPEAFF
CDR3nt: TGTGCCAGCAGCTTAGAGGGGACAGGGTTCCCTGAAGCTTTCTTT